This T cell receptor (beta chain) was captured by sequencing in a study of blood T cell repertoires in COVID-19. As for the study in general: PBMCs, B-cell-depleted T cells, or T cells provided the cDNA or gDNA that made up the material.

The trim removed 6 bases at V and 2 bases at J, leaving 3 bases unmatched. Germline lookup yields CDR1 MNHEY and CDR2 SVGAGI. The CDR3 spans 14 residues. Individuals drawn from 24 US areas were about 18 to 90 years old. The method was immunoSEQ multiplex PCR; TCRdb's version includes in-frame clones alone and lacks a portion of them. The sample has about 140,000 clones, around four fifths seen once. This TCR derives from a woman aged 45-65 years with acute COVID-19. Sequencing input: PBMCs or T cells enriched from blood (not recorded which). The chain uses TRBV6-5 and TRBJ2-1; 8 bases match TRBD1. The CDR3 DNA reads TGTGCCAGCAGGGGGACAGGAGCCTACAATGAGCAGTTCTTC. Amino acid sequence: CASRGTGAYNEQFF.